The 17 T cell receptor beta chains presented below share a single source sample, sequenced in a study of PD-1 blockade in classical Hodgkin lymphoma. This table comes from immunoSEQ multiplex PCR, and its TCRdb copy is limited to in-frame clones, with some not included. The table lists some 65,000 clones, about 64% of them singletons. The patients all showed relapse after autologous stem cell transplantation, while their brentuximab vedotin exposure varied. The material was peripheral blood mononuclear cells (PBMCs), obtained before the second cycle of nivolumab. These receptor sequences come from a human donor with classical Hodgkin lymphoma.

The sample holds a few counts of this clone. The rearrangement uses TRBV4-2 and TRBJ2-1; TRBD2 matches at 12 bases. This CDR3 region has 15 residues. With 1 base clipped from V and 9 bases from J, the junction kept 4 bases outside the gene matches. The V gene's germline CDR1 is LGHNA and CDR2 YNFKEQ. CDR3 nucleotides: TGTGCCAGCAGCCAAGGACTAGCGGGAGTCAGTGAGCAGTTCTTC. Its protein product is CASSQGLAGVSEQFF.

V and J are TRBV7-9 and TRBJ2-7, with D perhaps being TRBD1 or TRBD2 (5 bases each). V was shortened by 3 bases and J by 2 bases, with 11 bases between the two germline ends. The germline V gene has CDR1 SEHNR and CDR2 FQNEAQ (reference sequence). CDR3 size: 14 residues. CDR3 sequence (DNA): TGTGCCAGCAGCTTGGGGGACGGTCCCTACGAGCAGTACTTC. It specifies CASSLGDGPYEQYF. The whole variable domain, filled in from reference TRBV7-9 and TRBJ2-7, reads DTGVSQNPRHKITKRGQNVTFRCDPISEHNRLYWYRQTLGQGPEFLTYFQNEAQLEKSRLLSDRFSAERPKGSFSTLEIQRTEQGDSAMYLCASSLGDGPYEQYFGPGTRLTVT.

This chain connects TRBV7-9 to TRBJ1-1; 7 positions match TRBD1. The CDR3 is made up of 14 amino acids. The junction had 9 bases not matched to a gene; V was cut back by 8 bases and J by 3 bases. From germline, CDR1 is SEHNR and CDR2 FQNEAQ (reference sequence). The chain's CDR3 is CASPSTGFDTEAFF. CDR3 sequence (DNA): TGTGCCAGCCCCTCGACAGGGTTTGACACTGAAGCTTTCTTT.

The V call is TRBV6-1, the J call TRBJ1-1; D remains unclear. The CDR3 covers 10 residues. V lost 6 bases, J lost 8 bases, and 7 bases lay in between. CDR1 is MNHNS and CDR2 is SASEGT in the germline V gene. For the CDR3, the DNA is TGTGCCAGCAGCCGGTCCGAAGCTTTCTTT. It is translated as CASSRSEAFF.

This clone was seen only a few times. This chain links TRBV6-1 with TRBJ1-1, with a tentative D call TRBD1 (5 bases). Germline V gives CDR1 MNHNS, CDR2 SASEGT. Trimming stripped 6 bases from V and 4 bases from J, with 15 bases between. The CDR3 is made up of 14 amino acids. CDR3 DNA sequence: TGTGCCAGCAGCCCGGGGGGATTGGCCACTGAAGCTTTCTTT. Its protein is CASSPGGLATEAFF.

The CDR3 region is CASSESGQISDTQYF. As DNA, the CDR3 is TGTGCCAGCAGTGAATCGGGACAGATTAGTGATACGCAGTATTTT. J is TRBJ2-3 and V is TRBV25-1; TRBD1 agrees at 7 bases. Germline trimming cut 1 base from V and 6 bases from J; bases unmatched to any gene: 7. Germline V gene lookup returns CDR1 MGHDK and CDR2 SYGVNS. The CDR3 runs to 15 residues.

The genes are TRBV6-5 and TRBJ1-2; D gene unclear. The CDR3 spans 11 residues. Trimming removed 5 bases at V and 8 bases at J, with 9 bases between. Germline-derived CDR1 and CDR2 are MNHEY and SVGAGI. In DNA form, the CDR3 reads TGTGCCAGCAGTGAGGTGAGGGGCTACACCTTC. Translation: CASSEVRGYTF.

The gene calls are TRBV5-8 and TRBJ2-5, with TRBD2 as a possible D gene (7 bases). Trimming shortened V by 0 bases and J by 3 bases, and 15 bases separated the two germline ends. Germline V gene sequence: CDR1 SGHTS, CDR2 YDEGEE. The CDR3 is 16 residues long. The CDR3 sequence is CASSLEGGGAEETQYF. As DNA, the CDR3 is TGTGCCAGCAGCTTGGAGGGGGGGGGCGCGGAAGAGACCCAGTACTTC.

This chain uses TRBV5-1 with TRBJ1-1; D perhaps matches TRBD1 (5 bases). Germline V gene sequence: CDR1 SGHRS, CDR2 YFSETQ. Trimming took off 0 bases at V and 4 bases at J, with 13 bases between the two ends. The CDR3 extends over 15 amino acids. The CDR3 coding sequence is TGCGCCAGCAGCTTGGCTACGGGGGTGAGCACTGAAGCTTTCTTT. It codes for CASSLATGVSTEAFF.

This chain joins TRBV5-1 and TRBJ2-3; 12 bases are a match to TRBD1. The CDR3 length is 19 residues. Germline trimming cut 4 bases from V and 2 bases from J; bases unmatched to any gene: 14. CDR1 SGHRS and CDR2 YFSETQ come from the germline V gene. The DNA for the CDR3 is TGCGCCAGCAGCCTGGGCTTGACGGGACAGGGGGCCTCCACAGATACGCAGTATTTT. Its protein is CASSLGLTGQGASTDTQYF. The whole variable domain, filled in from reference TRBV5-1 and TRBJ2-3, reads KAGVTQTPRYLIKTRGQQVTLSCSPISGHRSVSWYQQTPGQGLQFLFEYFSETQRNKGNFPGRFSGRQFSNSRSEMNVSTLELGDSALYLCASSLGLTGQGASTDTQYFGPGTRLTVL.

V gene TRBV6-5 combines with J gene TRBJ2-2; 12 bases fit TRBD2. The CDR3 covers 16 residues. The V gene's germline CDR1 is MNHEY and CDR2 SVGAGI. The V gene end was trimmed by 4 bases and the J gene end by 6 bases; junction bases not matched to a gene: 6. The DNA of the CDR3 is TGTGCCAGCAGTTGGGCTAGCGGGAGGGCCTCCGGGGAGCTGTTTTTT. Amino acid sequence: CASSWASGRASGELFF.

This chain connects TRBV6-5 to TRBJ1-2; D gene unclear. The ends were cut back, 3 bases at V and 4 bases at J, with 9 bases in the middle. The CDR3 runs to 13 residues. Germline CDR1 is MNHEY and CDR2 is SVGAGI. The CDR3 nucleotides are TGTGCCAGCAGTTATGGGCAACTCTATGGCTACACCTTC. The encoded protein is CASSYGQLYGYTF.

A few counts support this clone. V is TRBV30 and J is TRBJ1-1, with 8 bases lining up with TRBD1. The V and J ends lost 3 bases and 7 bases, in that order; junction bases with no gene match: 4. CDR1 is GTSNPN and CDR2 is SVGIG in the germline V gene (reference sequence). This CDR3 has 12 residues. The CDR3 coding sequence is TGTGCCTGGAGAGGACAGGGAGATGAAGCTTTCTTT. Translated, it gives CAWRGQGDEAFF.

The chain carries TRBV5-1 and TRBJ1-4; maybe TRBD1 (5 bases). Germline loops: CDR1 SGHRS, CDR2 YFSETQ. This CDR3 is 15 amino acids long. V was trimmed by 7 bases and J by 0 bases, leaving 13 bases between them. DNA of the CDR3: TGCGCCAGCGGCCTCTGGGGGACAACTAATGAAAAACTGTTTTTT. This translates into CASGLWGTTNEKLFF.

The gene calls are TRBV14 and TRBJ2-7; 10 positions agree with TRBD2. CDR1 SGHDN and CDR2 FVKESK come from the germline V gene. The CDR3 sequence is 15 residues long. With V trimmed by 5 bases and J by 0 bases, 4 bases remained unmatched. CDR3 residues: CASSVAGGFSYEQYF. For the CDR3, the DNA is TGTGCCAGCAGCGTAGCGGGGGGTTTCTCCTACGAGCAGTACTTC.

The chain recombines TRBV5-1 with TRBJ2-3; D is possibly TRBD2 (6 bases). The germline CDR1 and CDR2 sequences are SGHRS and YFSETQ. The CDR3 runs to 14 residues. V was shortened by 3 bases and J by 2 bases, with 10 bases between the two germline ends. The CDR3 DNA is TGCGCCAGCAGCTCGGGACTCGTCACAGATACGCAGTATTTT. Protein sequence: CASSSGLVTDTQYF.

The chain has TRBV27 and TRBJ1-4; 8 nucleotides align to TRBD1. Germline loops: CDR1 MNHEY, CDR2 SMNVEV (reference sequence). The CDR3 length is 16 residues. The junction had 2 bases not matched to a gene; V was cut back by 2 bases and J by 0 bases. The CDR3 sequence is CASSLQGASTNEKLFF. In nucleotides, the CDR3 is TGTGCCAGCAGTTTACAGGGGGCGTCAACTAATGAAAAACTGTTTTTT.